This TCR beta chain was sequenced in a study of T cell repertoires in aging, cancer and after chemotherapy. Findings of the study overall: In cancer patients, declining TCR diversity with age involved lost richness and lost evenness. Compared with age-matched healthy donors, untreated hematological or solid cancer patients showed higher blood TCR clonality.

Rearranged V-D-J TRB sequences were amplified with a mixed TRB-A/B primer pool. TCRdb re-called the multiplex PCR reads with MiXCR, one entry per CDR3 protein. The table shows some 19,000 distinct CDR3 sequences, with 37% occurring only once. Comment on this clonotype: The antigen is not known. At one end the junction does not follow the germline gene, possibly because of a read error.

Peripheral blood genomic DNA, not sorted cells or RNA, was the template. CDR1 is SGHNT, CDR2 YYREEE, per germline (reference sequence). The CDR3 loop spans 14 amino acids. The sequence was collected from a human donor with a solid tumor. The rearrangement joins TRBV5-4 to TRBJ2-3; D is unresolved. The material sequenced was blood. DNA of the CDR3: TGCGCCAGCAGCCCGGTGAGGTCCTCAGATACGCAGTATTTT. Its protein is CASSPVRSSDTQYF.